A single sample is the source of the 2 T cell receptor beta chains below, sequenced in a study of blood T cells in healthy people across ages. Together with a sample-barcoded 5' primer, a J-beta primer mix was included in a second PCR lasting roughly 6 to 12 cycles. One entry per CDR3 protein results from TCRdb running MiXCR on the 5' RACE reads. The sample has more than 750,000 distinct CDR3 sequences; about 27% are singletons. This sample was shared with a second study, whose subject was T cells of mothers and their children.

The sequencing input was blood. Receptor source: a woman aged 40 to 50 in good health.

There are a few counts of this clonotype. This chain links TRBV20-1 with TRBJ1-1; D is unresolved. The CDR3 totals 14 residues. Per the germline V gene, CDR1 is DFQATT and CDR2 is SNEGSKA (reference sequence). V was trimmed by 1 base and J by 3 bases, leaving 12 bases between them. The chain's CDR3 is CSARGSRWDTEAFF. In DNA form, the CDR3 reads TGCAGTGCTAGAGGGTCGAGGTGGGACACTGAAGCTTTCTTT.

V is TRBV28 and J is TRBJ2-3, with D unclear. The CDR3 totals 14 residues. Germline V gene lookup returns CDR1 MDHEN and CDR2 SYDVKM. Deletions cut 5 bases from V and 0 bases from J, with 9 bases between. In nucleotides, the CDR3 is TGTGCCAGCAGTACACCGGACAGCACAGATACGCAGTATTTT. Residues: CASSTPDSTDTQYF.